One and the same sample provided the 16 T cell receptor beta chains below, sequenced in a study of CD8 T cells in ankylosing spondylitis. TCRdb analysed the 5' RACE reads with MiXCR anew, one entry per CDR3 protein. The top ten clones hold roughly 28% of a sample with around 160,000 distinct CDR3 sequences, 9.5% to 13% of them seen once. Sequenced input: blood, either unsorted or a sorted T cell fraction (not recorded which). These receptor sequences come from a male donor with ankylosing spondylitis or in good health (not recorded which).

In its sample, this clonotype was seen a few times. This sequence joins TRBV20-1 and TRBJ2-3; TRBD2 is a possible D gene (7 bases). The CDR3 totals 14 residues. The V end lost 5 bases, the J end lost 1 base, and 13 bases lay between the germline ends. Germline CDR1 is DFQATT and CDR2 is SNEGSKA (reference sequence). The DNA for the CDR3 is TGCAGTGCTCCCTCGGGGGGCGGCACAGATACGCAGTATTTT. It encodes CSAPSGGGTDTQYF.

This clonotype was detected ten times or more. The J gene is TRBJ1-6, the V gene TRBV6-1; D unclear. The ends were cut back, 9 bases at V and 6 bases at J, with 21 bases in the middle. The CDR3 totals 16 residues. The germline V gene encodes CDR1 MNHNS and CDR2 SASEGT. Here the CDR3 DNA reads TGTGCCAGTCGAGAGACAAGTCGGGGTACTAATTCACCCCTCCACTTT. Its protein product is CASRETSRGTNSPLHF.

There are many counts of this clonotype. The chain is built from TRBV12-3 or TRBV12-4 and TRBJ2-7; D perhaps matches TRBD2 (6 bases). The CDR3 contains 16 residues. V dropped 6 bases and J dropped 0 bases, with 18 bases sitting between them. CDR3 nucleotides: TGTGCCAGCAGCGTCAGCGGGCCCACTAGCTCCTACGAGCAGTACTTC. This sequence encodes CASSVSGPTSSYEQYF.

This clonotype was seen at least ten times. The chain couples TRBV7-6 to TRBJ2-1; D remains ambiguous. This CDR3 comprises 14 residues. Germline V lookup: CDR1 SGHVS, CDR2 FNYEAQ. Trimming cost V 2 bases and J 6 bases, with 11 bases left between them. The CDR3 is CASSLRQKGNEQFF. As DNA, the CDR3 is TGTGCCAGCAGCTTAAGGCAAAAGGGCAATGAGCAGTTCTTC.

This clonotype has ten or more counts. V usage is TRBV12-3 or TRBV12-4 and J usage is TRBJ2-4, with D possibly being TRBD1 (6 bases). CDR3 length: 15 amino acids. V was pared by 4 bases and J by 2 bases, with 12 bases between. The CDR3 nucleotides read TGTGCCAGCAGTTCGGGGCAGGGGACCAAAAACATTCAGTACTTC. Its translation: CASSSGQGTKNIQYF.

This clonotype was counted many times. The chain is built from TRBV7-2 and TRBJ1-2, with 7 nucleotides matching TRBD1. The ends lost 2 bases at V and 4 bases at J; junction bases unmatched: 7. The CDR3 contains 15 residues. Germline V lookup: CDR1 SGHTA, CDR2 FQGNSA. This CDR3 reads CASSLLRGQLYGYTF. CDR3 in DNA: TGTGCCAGCAGCTTACTGAGGGGACAGCTCTATGGCTACACCTTC.

The table lists this clonotype with many counts. J is TRBJ1-4 and V is TRBV3-1; a possible D gene is TRBD1 (5 bases). The germline gives CDR1 LGHDT, CDR2 YNNKEL (reference sequence). The CDR3 covers 13 residues. V was cut by 2 bases and J by 12 bases, with 13 bases left in between. The CDR3 coding sequence is TGTGCCAGCAGCCAATTCGCAGGGCGGCAACTGTTTTTT. The encoded protein is CASSQFAGRQLFF. Complete variable domain (other parts from reference TRBV3-1 and TRBJ1-4): DTAVSQTPKYLVTQMGNDKSIKCEQNLGHDTMYWYKQDSKKFLKIMFSYNNKELIINETVPNRFSPKSPDKAHLNLHINSLELGDSAVYFCASSQFAGRQLFFGSGTQLSVL.

This clonotype was counted at least ten times. The chain joins TRBV9 to TRBJ2-2; TRBD2 matches at 9 bases. Per the germline V gene, CDR1 is SGDLS and CDR2 is YYNGEE. The CDR3 has 16 residues. The V segment lost 2 bases and the J segment 4 bases; nucleotides outside the gene matches: 6. The CDR3: CASSVLTSGRTGELFF. CDR3 coding DNA: TGTGCCAGCAGCGTCCTAACTAGCGGGCGCACCGGGGAGCTGTTTTTT.

The chain uses TRBV3-1 and TRBJ1-5, with 9 bases matching TRBD1. Germline lookup yields CDR1 LGHDT and CDR2 YNNKEL (reference sequence). This CDR3 is 15 amino acids long. V trimming: 3 bases; J trimming: 4 bases; junction bases outside the gene matches: 4. This chain's CDR3 is CASSQGTGKNQPQHF. The CDR3 DNA follows: TGTGCCAGCAGCCAGGGGACAGGGAAGAATCAGCCCCAGCATTTT.

In its sample, this clonotype was seen many times. J is TRBJ2-2 and V is TRBV5-1; D may be TRBD1 or TRBD2 (6 bases each). The CDR3 is made up of 16 amino acids. Trimming took off 0 bases at V and 1 base at J, with 10 bases between the two ends. Germline-derived CDR1 and CDR2 are SGHRS and YFSETQ. In DNA, the CDR3 is TGCGCCAGCAGCTTGGAGGGGGGCCAGAACACCGGGGAGCTGTTTTTT. Translated: CASSLEGGQNTGELFF.

This clonotype appeared many times. J is TRBJ2-7 and V is TRBV10-3, with 12 nucleotides matching TRBD2. Germline assignment: CDR1 ENHRY and CDR2 SYGVKD. Trimming removed 0 bases from V and 4 bases from J; junction bases left unmatched: 4. The length of the CDR3 is 16 residues. CDR3 loop: CAISESRLAGVYEQYF. CDR3 nucleotide sequence: TGTGCCATCAGTGAGTCGAGACTAGCGGGAGTTTACGAGCAGTACTTC.

This clonotype has at least ten counts. This chain joins TRBV4-3 and TRBJ2-2; D is uncertain. The CDR3 extends over 13 amino acids. In germline, CDR1 is LGHNA, CDR2 YSLEER. With 1 base removed from V and 7 bases from J, the gap between germline ends came to 7 bases. The CDR3 reads CASSQGTDGELFF. The CDR3 DNA follows: TGCGCCAGCAGCCAAGGCACGGACGGGGAGCTGTTTTTT.

A few counts support this clonotype. The chain couples TRBV7-2 to TRBJ2-1; D gene uncertain. Trimming stripped 5 bases from V and 5 bases from J, with 10 bases between. There are 13 residues in the CDR3. CDR1 and CDR2 (germline): SGHTA, FQGNSA. The CDR3 nucleotides are TGTGCCAGCAGCATAGGACCCGACAATGAGCAGTTCTTC. Protein sequence: CASSIGPDNEQFF. The entire variable domain, with the rest obtained from reference TRBV7-2 and TRBJ2-1, is as follows: GAGVSQSPSNKVTEKGKDVELRCDPISGHTALYWYRQSLGQGLEFLIYFQGNSAPDKSGLPSDRFSAERTGGSVSTLTIQRTQQEDSAVYLCASSIGPDNEQFFGPGTRLTVL.

The gene calls are TRBV24-1 and TRBJ2-3, with D hard to call. This CDR3 region has 14 residues. The V gene lost 6 bases and the J gene lost 6 bases, with 15 bases spanning the gap. Looked up from germline, CDR1 is KGHDR and CDR2 is SFDVKD. The DNA for the CDR3 is TGTGCCACCAGTCCCTGGGGTGTGACGGATACGCAGTATTTT. This translates into CATSPWGVTDTQYF.

This rearrangement joins TRBV20-1 to TRBJ2-7; D may be TRBD1 (6 bases). The CDR3 is made up of 14 amino acids. Germline V gene data show CDR1 as DFQATT and CDR2 as SNEGSKA (reference sequence). Trimming shortened V by 0 bases and J by 6 bases, and 15 bases separated the two germline ends. The CDR3 reads CSARDFSRGPEQYF. DNA for the CDR3: TGCAGTGCTAGAGATTTTTCCAGGGGCCCCGAGCAGTACTTC.

This sequence joins TRBV7-7 and TRBJ1-5; the D is unclear. Deletions cut 4 bases from V and 8 bases from J, with 6 bases between. This CDR3 is 11 amino acids long. The V gene's germline CDR1 is SSHAT and CDR2 FNYEAQ (reference sequence). CDR3 sequence reads: CASSSSKPQHF. In DNA, the CDR3 is TGTGCCAGCAGCTCAAGCAAGCCCCAGCATTTT.